What follows are 25 T cell receptor beta chains derived from one specimen sequenced in a study of beta chain features in type 1 diabetes. Expressed TCRB transcripts were sequenced after all isolated RNA was converted to cDNA. Using immunoSEQ multiplex PCR, the repertoire was profiled, and TCRdb retains in-frame clones only, with some absent. The sample yields roughly 150,000 clones, roughly 8.1% seen once. The sample was central memory CD4+ T cells from blood. The receptors come from a man aged 18-30 years in good health.

This clone was picked up a small number of times. The genes are TRBV28 and TRBJ2-5; 8 bases map to TRBD1. CDR3 length: 15 amino acids. In germline, CDR1 is MDHEN, CDR2 SYDVKM. Trimming took 2 bases from V and 4 from J; bases not matched to a gene: 6. CDR3 region: CASSLGSQGAETQYF. CDR3 coding DNA: TGTGCCAGCAGTTTAGGTAGCCAGGGGGCAGAGACCCAGTACTTC.

This clone has more than one count but fewer than ten. The chain uses TRBV7-8 and TRBJ1-3, with D unclear. The CDR3 extends over 14 amino acids. The germline gives CDR1 SGHVS, CDR2 FQNEAQ. V dropped 1 base and J dropped 0 bases, with 4 bases sitting between them. The CDR3 region has the DNA TGTGCCAGCAGCTTAGGCGGCTCTGGAAACACCATATATTTT. Translating it yields CASSLGGSGNTIYF.

The chain has TRBV7-2 and TRBJ2-7, with D possibly TRBD1 on 6 matching bases. CDR3 length: 13 amino acids. Germline V gives CDR1 SGHTA, CDR2 FQGNSA. The germline V and J ends were trimmed by 6 bases and 5 bases, with 14 bases remaining between them. Here the CDR3 DNA reads TGTGCCAGCAGAGGACAGCCGGCTGACGAGCAGTACTTC. Protein product: CASRGQPADEQYF.

This clone showed up just a few times. V and J are TRBV28 and TRBJ1-4; 9 nucleotides agree with TRBD1. This CDR3 region has 14 residues. Germline V gene data show CDR1 as MDHEN and CDR2 as SYDVKM. Losses at the gene ends were 3 bases for V and 11 bases for J; bases not matched to a gene: 7. DNA of the CDR3: TGTGCCAGCAGTTTCCGGGACAGGGTCTGGAAACTGTTTTTT. Translating gives CASSFRDRVWKLFF.

The genes are TRBV4-2 and TRBJ2-2; 7 bases map to TRBD2. Trimming took 0 bases from V and 2 from J; bases not matched to a gene: 3. In germline, CDR1 is LGHNA, CDR2 YNFKEQ. The CDR3 length is 16 residues. The CDR3 sequence: CASSQESGGNTGELFF. CDR3 DNA: TGTGCCAGCAGCCAAGAATCGGGGGGAAACACCGGGGAGCTGTTTTTT.

This chain joins TRBV5-1 and TRBJ1-1; 7 nucleotides match TRBD1. Germline V gives CDR1 SGHRS, CDR2 YFSETQ. The CDR3 covers 13 residues. The V and J ends lost 4 bases and 5 bases, in that order; junction bases with no gene match: 5. CDR3 amino acids: CASSTYRGTEAFF. The CDR3 DNA sequence: TGCGCCAGCAGCACCTACAGGGGTACTGAAGCTTTCTTT.

CDR3 bases: TGTGCCAGTAGTCACGGGGGAAGAAGGTCCTACGAGCAGTACTTC. Its translation is CASSHGGRRSYEQYF. The rearrangement links TRBV19 to TRBJ2-7, with D maybe TRBD2 (6 bases). V lost 5 bases and J lost 1, with 15 bases in between. CDR1 and CDR2 (germline): LNHDA, SQIVND (reference sequence). The CDR3 length is 15 residues.

This chain uses TRBV11-2 with TRBJ1-2; D is undetermined. The germline V gene has CDR1 SGHAT and CDR2 FQNNGV. V lost 1 base to trimming and J lost 6 bases, with 9 bases between them. The CDR3 is 13 amino acids. CDR3 nucleotides: TGTGCCAGCAGCTTAGGGAGTTTCAATGGCTACACCTTC. Protein sequence: CASSLGSFNGYTF.

The J gene is TRBJ2-5, the V gene TRBV7-2, with TRBD2 matching over 7 bases. V gave up 5 bases and J gave up 7 bases; unmatched junction bases: 10. CDR1 is SGHTA and CDR2 is FQGNSA in the germline V gene. This CDR3 comprises 14 residues. CDR3 sequence: CASSPTLAEGTQYF. The CDR3 DNA sequence: TGTGCCAGCAGCCCGACTCTAGCGGAGGGGACCCAGTACTTC. Drawing the rest from reference TRBV7-2 and TRBJ2-5, the complete variable domain is GAGVSQSPSNKVTEKGKDVELRCDPISGHTALYWYRQSLGQGLEFLIYFQGNSAPDKSGLPSDRFSAERTGGSVSTLTIQRTQQEDSAVYLCASSPTLAEGTQYFGPGTRLLVL.

This clone was seen more than once but under ten times. The V call is TRBV29-1, the J call TRBJ1-3, with D perhaps matching TRBD1 (5 bases). The V gene's germline CDR1 is SQVTM and CDR2 ANQGSEA. The CDR3 length is 14 residues. The V end was cut by 7 bases, the J end by 0 bases, with 13 bases between. The CDR3 reads CSARQQSSGNTIYF. CDR3 sequence (DNA): TGCAGCGCCAGACAGCAGAGCTCTGGAAACACCATATATTTT.

This clone turned up a few times. The chain carries TRBV28 and TRBJ1-2, with D maybe TRBD1 (6 bases). Looked up from germline, CDR1 is MDHEN and CDR2 is SYDVKM. Trimming took 5 bases from V and 2 from J, leaving 15 bases between them. The CDR3 length is 15 residues. The DNA for the CDR3 is TGTGCCAGCAGTAGAGGACAGCGGATGAACTATGGCTACACCTTC. This translates into CASSRGQRMNYGYTF.

The rearrangement uses TRBV9 and TRBJ1-2; D remains ambiguous. The CDR3 is 14 amino acids. Germline assignment: CDR1 SGDLS and CDR2 YYNGEE. The V and J ends lost 1 base and 3 bases respectively, with 10 bases between them. CDR3 region: CASSVSTVDYGYTF. The CDR3 coding sequence is TGTGCCAGCAGCGTAAGTACAGTTGACTATGGCTACACCTTC.

This chain joins TRBV6-5 and TRBJ2-7, with 11 bases aligning to TRBD2. Germline V lookup: CDR1 MNHEY, CDR2 SVGAGI. The length of the CDR3 is 15 residues. V trimming: 6 bases; J trimming: 1 base; junction bases outside the gene matches: 5. CDR3 coding DNA: TGTGCCAGCAGAGGGGCTAGCGGGGGGTCCTACGAGCAGTACTTC. It codes for CASRGASGGSYEQYF.

This clone came up a few times. The V gene is TRBV18, the J gene TRBJ1-5; 8 bases agree with TRBD1. Per germline, CDR1 KGHSH and CDR2 LQKENI. This CDR3 spans 17 amino acids. Germline trimming cut 3 bases from V and 6 bases from J; bases unmatched to any gene: 13. The CDR3 sequence is CASSPDFGTGGSQPQHF. The CDR3 DNA reads TGTGCCAGCTCACCTGACTTCGGGACAGGAGGGAGTCAGCCCCAGCATTTT.

This clone was observed a few times. The chain links TRBV2 to TRBJ2-3; maybe TRBD1 (5 bases). Germline V CDR1 and CDR2: SNHLY, FYNNEI. The CDR3 length is 15 residues. V was clipped by 4 bases and J by 2 bases, with 13 bases between them. CDR3 bases: TGTGCCAGCAGTGGAAGTGGGGCCTCCACAGATACGCAGTATTTT. This sequence encodes CASSGSGASTDTQYF.

This clone occurred many times. This sequence joins TRBV29-1 and TRBJ1-3; 10 bases fit TRBD1. The CDR3 spans 14 residues. With 7 bases clipped from V and 3 bases from J, the junction kept 6 bases outside the gene matches. Germline V gene lookup returns CDR1 SQVTM and CDR2 ANQGSEA. CDR3 residues: CSARQGASGNTIYF. The CDR3 coding sequence is TGCAGCGCACGACAGGGGGCTAGTGGAAACACCATATATTTT.

This clone was seen a handful of times. This rearrangement joins TRBV5-1 to TRBJ1-5, with 8 bases lining up with TRBD1. CDR1 and CDR2 from the germline V gene are SGHRS and YFSETQ. J was trimmed by 5 bases and V by 0 bases; bases with no gene match: 4. This CDR3 has 15 residues. The DNA for the CDR3 is TGCGCCAGCAGCTTGGAGGGACAGGTCGATCAGCCCCAGCATTTT. Amino acids: CASSLEGQVDQPQHF.

The chain uses TRBV6-5 and TRBJ2-4; D uncertain. In germline, CDR1 is MNHEY, CDR2 SVGAGI. The V gene lost 4 bases and the J gene lost 0 bases, with 7 bases spanning the gap. CDR3 size: 14 residues. CDR3 residues: CASSSFLAKNIQYF. CDR3 bases: TGTGCCAGCAGTTCTTTTCTAGCCAAAAACATTCAGTACTTC.

V gene TRBV29-1 combines with J gene TRBJ1-2, with D tentatively TRBD1 (5 bases). The CDR3 totals 14 residues. The germline V gene has CDR1 SQVTM and CDR2 ANQGSEA. V lost 2 bases, J lost 6 bases, and 16 bases lay in between. In DNA, the CDR3 is TGCAGCGTTGAACGCTCGGGACTCGTGGATGGCTACACCTTC. Translated: CSVERSGLVDGYTF.

In its sample, this clone was seen many times. The chain uses TRBV30 and TRBJ2-5; D unclear. Per germline, CDR1 GTSNPN and CDR2 SVGIG (reference sequence). The length of the CDR3 is 12 residues. V lost 0 bases to trimming and J lost 5 bases, with 7 bases between them. This chain's CDR3 is CAWSVHGETQYF. The CDR3 bases are TGTGCCTGGAGTGTACACGGGGAGACCCAGTACTTC.

CDR3 protein: CASSREDREYEQYF. In DNA, the CDR3 is TGCGCCAGCAGCCGCGAGGACAGGGAGTACGAGCAGTACTTC. The chain recombines TRBV5-1 with TRBJ2-7; 8 nucleotides match TRBD1. The CDR3 sequence is 14 residues long. Per germline, CDR1 SGHRS and CDR2 YFSETQ. V was clipped by 4 bases and J by 4 bases; unmatched bases: 7. Full variable domain (remainder filled in from reference TRBV5-1 and TRBJ2-7): KAGVTQTPRYLIKTRGQQVTLSCSPISGHRSVSWYQQTPGQGLQFLFEYFSETQRNKGNFPGRFSGRQFSNSRSEMNVSTLELGDSALYLCASSREDREYEQYFGPGTRLTVT.

There are a few counts of this clone. V gene TRBV4-1 combines with J gene TRBJ2-7; a possible D gene is TRBD2 (5 bases). Germline V gene data show CDR1 as MGHRA and CDR2 as YSYEKL. The CDR3 has 16 residues. V lost 4 bases and J 4 bases, leaving 20 bases between the germline ends. CDR3 bases: TGCGCCAGCAGCCCCGCCCCAGGAAGGACTGGATACGAGCAGTACTTC. Translated, it gives CASSPAPGRTGYEQYF.

This clone was seen a few times. V and J are TRBV7-2 and TRBJ1-5, with D possibly being TRBD1 (5 bases). The CDR3 consists of 13 residues. CDR1 SGHTA and CDR2 FQGNSA come from the germline V gene. V was pared by 3 bases and J by 7 bases, with 10 bases between. The CDR3 nucleotides read TGTGCCAGCAGCTTGGTCGACAGCCAGCCCCAGCATTTT. The encoded protein is CASSLVDSQPQHF.

The chain carries TRBV29-1 and TRBJ1-1; TRBD1 matches 11 bases. Trimming at V came to 8 bases and at J to 0 bases, leaving 14 bases not matched to a gene. The CDR3 is 17 residues long. CDR1 SQVTM and CDR2 ANQGSEA come from the germline V gene. CDR3 loop: CSHTSGTGGTMNTEAFF. DNA for the CDR3: TGCAGCCATACTTCCGGGACAGGGGGTACCATGAACACTGAAGCTTTCTTT.

This clone was observed a few times. The sample carries other DNA sequences with the same CDR3. The V and J genes are TRBV7-3 and TRBJ1-2, with TRBD1 matching over 9 bases. With V trimmed by 4 bases and J by 7 bases, 4 bases remained unmatched. The CDR3 totals 13 residues. Germline loops: CDR1 SGHTA, CDR2 FQGTGA. The CDR3 here is CASSSGQGGGYTF. CDR3 nucleotide sequence: TGTGCCAGCAGCTCGGGACAGGGAGGTGGCTACACCTTC. Filled out from reference TRBV7-3 and TRBJ1-2, the complete variable domain reads GAGVSQTPSNKVTEKGKYVELRCDPISGHTALYWYRQSLGQGPEFLIYFQGTGAADDSGLPNDRFFAVRPEGSVSTLKIQRTERGDSAVYLCASSSGQGGGYTFGSGTRLTVV.